This T cell receptor (beta chain) was recorded in a study of blood T cell repertoires in COVID-19. The protocol was immunoSEQ multiplex PCR, while the TCRdb copy is restricted to in-frame clones and leaves out a portion. The repertoire includes around 200,000 clones, 85% of them detected once, and over 15% sits in the top ten. Germline lookup yields CDR1 MDHEN and CDR2 SYDVKM. V gave up 6 bases and J gave up 1 base; unmatched junction bases: 9. The CDR3 has 16 residues. The sequencing input was PBMCs or T cells enriched from blood (not recorded which). This chain uses TRBV28 with TRBJ2-5; TRBD2 matches at 9 bases. The TCR originated in a man aged 40-50 years who had recovered from COVID-19. DNA of the CDR3: TGTGCCAGCAGCCCGGGAGCGGGAGGCCCCCAAGAGACCCAGTACTTC. As protein: CASSPGAGGPQETQYF. Filled out from reference TRBV28 and TRBJ2-5, the complete variable domain reads DVKVTQSSRYLVKRTGEKVFLECVQDMDHENMFWYRQDPGLGLRLIYFSYDVKMKEKGDIPEGYSVSREKKERFSLILESASTNQTSMYLCASSPGAGGPQETQYFGPGTRLLVL.